This T cell receptor (beta chain) was retrieved from a study of T cell responses to AZD1222 COVID-19 vaccine. Study-level points and caveats: Sampled repertoires all dated from after the peak T cell response.

Germline assignment: CDR1 MDHEN and CDR2 SYDVKM. CDR3 length equals 15 residues. Trimming stripped 2 bases from V and 1 base from J, with 11 bases between. On this clone: The antigen is not known.

Repertoires were generated with immunoSEQ multiplex PCR, while TCRdb's copy carries only in-frame clones and drops some. This sample has under 150,000 clones; 93% occur once, and the top ten carry approximately 3%. The chain joins TRBV28 to TRBJ1-1; perhaps TRBD1 as D (5 bases). This receptor was identified in an adult in good health. The sequences come from peripheral blood, collected on day 0 of AZD1222 vaccination. The CDR3 DNA sequence: TGTGCCAGCAGTTTAATGGGGCGCGGGAACACTGAAGCTTTCTTT. Amino acid sequence: CASSLMGRGNTEAFF.